This TCR beta chain was documented in a study of early T cells in non-severe SARS-CoV-2 infection. Study-level information: Sequencing input comprised bulk RNA from unsorted whole blood; chain pairing was not available.

cDNA molecules, individually, were tagged with unique molecular identifiers. TCRdb reprocessed the 5' RACE reads via MiXCR and lists one record per CDR3 protein. This table holds about 77,000 distinct CDR3 sequences, over 9% found once. Study observations and caveats: Comparison of clonotypes with VDJdb favored anti-spike CD8 responses while missing private and CD4 specificities.

Germline V gene data show CDR1 as SGHTA and CDR2 as FQGNSA. Trimming left V 5 bases short and J 6 bases short, with 15 bases between. The CDR3 covers 14 residues. This clonotype was seen repeatedly, ten times or more. No antigen is known for it. This sequence originates from an adult who was a healthcare worker with PCR-confirmed SARS-CoV-2 infection or an uninfected control (not recorded which). The chain has TRBV7-2 and TRBJ2-3, with D possibly called TRBD1 or TRBD2 (5 bases each). The specimen sequenced was whole blood. The CDR3: CASSLSRGADTQYF. The CDR3, as DNA: TGTGCCAGCAGCCTATCTAGGGGAGCCGATACGCAGTATTTT.